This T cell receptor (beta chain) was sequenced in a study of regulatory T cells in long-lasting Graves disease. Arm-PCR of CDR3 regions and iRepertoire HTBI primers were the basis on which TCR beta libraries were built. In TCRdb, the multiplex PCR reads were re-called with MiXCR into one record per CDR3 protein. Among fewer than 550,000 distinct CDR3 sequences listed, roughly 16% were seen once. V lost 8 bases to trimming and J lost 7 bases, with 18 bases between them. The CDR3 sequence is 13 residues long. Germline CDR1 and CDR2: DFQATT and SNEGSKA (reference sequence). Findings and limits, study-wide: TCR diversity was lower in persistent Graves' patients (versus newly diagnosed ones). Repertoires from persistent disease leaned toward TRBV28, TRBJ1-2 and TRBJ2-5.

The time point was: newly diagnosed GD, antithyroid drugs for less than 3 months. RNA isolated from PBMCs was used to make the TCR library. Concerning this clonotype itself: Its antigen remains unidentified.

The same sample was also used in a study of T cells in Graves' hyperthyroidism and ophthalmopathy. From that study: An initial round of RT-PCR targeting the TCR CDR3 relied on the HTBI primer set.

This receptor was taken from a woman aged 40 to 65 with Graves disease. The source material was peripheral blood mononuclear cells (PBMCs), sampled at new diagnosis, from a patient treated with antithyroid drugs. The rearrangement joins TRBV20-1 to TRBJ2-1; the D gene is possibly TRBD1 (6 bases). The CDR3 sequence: CSMQGPSGNEQFF. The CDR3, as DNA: TGCAGTATGCAGGGGCCCTCGGGTAATGAGCAGTTCTTC.